Shown below are 12 T cell receptor beta chains from a single sample sequenced in a study of cytomegalovirus exposure and HLA in healthy donors. The protocol was immunoSEQ multiplex PCR, while the TCRdb copy is restricted to in-frame clones and leaves out a portion. The sample lists hundreds of thousands of clones; roughly 86% were seen once. Source material: PBMCs. The receptors were gathered from a woman aged 25 to 39 in good health and CMV-seropositive.

The V call is TRBV5-8, the J call TRBJ2-1; the match to TRBD2 covers 7 bases. Germline V gives CDR1 SGHTS, CDR2 YDEGEE. There are 15 residues in the CDR3. V lost 4 bases to trimming and J lost 4 bases; unmatched junction nucleotides: 8. CDR3 sequence reads: CASSVTSASYNEQFF. The CDR3, as DNA: TGTGCCAGCAGCGTTACTAGCGCCTCATACAATGAGCAGTTCTTC.

The genes are TRBV19 and TRBJ2-7, with D possibly TRBD2 on 6 matching bases. CDR1 LNHDA and CDR2 SQIVND come from the germline V gene (reference sequence). Trimming removed 6 bases from V and 5 bases from J, with 14 bases in between. This CDR3 is 13 amino acids long. The CDR3 DNA sequence: TGTGCCAGTAGAGGACTACTTAGAAACGAGCAGTACTTC. Translation: CASRGLLRNEQYF.

This chain uses TRBV27 with TRBJ2-7; tentatively, D is TRBD2 (5 bases). The V end was cut by 6 bases, the J end by 3 bases, with 18 bases between. Germline V gene data show CDR1 as MNHEY and CDR2 as SMNVEV (reference sequence). This CDR3 comprises 15 residues. CDR3 region: CASSPTDGLNYEQYF. CDR3 nucleotide sequence: TGTGCCAGCAGCCCCACTGACGGACTTAACTACGAGCAGTACTTC.

The CDR3 DNA follows: TGTGCCAGCTCAACCGACAGAACAGATACGCAGTATTTT. This encodes CASSTDRTDTQYF. V gene TRBV18 combines with J gene TRBJ2-3, with D perhaps TRBD1 (5 bases). The CDR3 has 13 amino acids. Germline V CDR1 and CDR2: KGHSH, LQKENI. Trimming stripped 5 bases from V and 3 bases from J, with 9 bases between.

The chain joins TRBV7-9 to TRBJ1-4; 9 bases map to TRBD1. The CDR3 runs 19 residues. V shed 2 bases, J shed 6 bases, and the junction held 16 bases outside the gene matches. Germline V CDR1 and CDR2: SEHNR, FQNEAQ (reference sequence). As DNA, the CDR3 is TGTGCCAGCAGCTTAATAATAACCTCGCGGGACAGGGTAGATGAAAAACTGTTTTTT. Residues: CASSLIITSRDRVDEKLFF.

The genes are TRBV5-1 and TRBJ2-7, with 10 bases that match TRBD1. The junction had 5 bases not matched to a gene; V was cut back by 2 bases and J by 6 bases. Germline CDR1 reads SGHRS; CDR2 reads YFSETQ. The CDR3 runs 14 residues. The CDR3 coding sequence is TGCGCCAGCAGCTTCGGGACAGGGGCCCTCGAGCAGTACTTC. It codes for CASSFGTGALEQYF.

The CDR3 is CASRRTSGTNTGELFF. The CDR3 nucleotides read TGTGCCAGTAGAAGGACTAGCGGGACGAACACCGGGGAGCTGTTTTTT. The gene calls are TRBV19 and TRBJ2-2; the match to TRBD2 covers 12 bases. V lost 6 bases and J lost 0; bases outside the gene matches: 2. Germline CDR1 LNHDA, CDR2 SQIVND (reference sequence). The CDR3 totals 16 residues.

The V and J genes are TRBV5-1 and TRBJ2-2, with D perhaps matching TRBD1 (6 bases). Deletions cut 0 bases from V and 4 bases from J, with 13 bases between. The germline V gene encodes CDR1 SGHRS and CDR2 YFSETQ. The CDR3 is made up of 16 amino acids. The CDR3 region is CASSLAPGVTTGELFF. CDR3 sequence (DNA): TGCGCCAGCAGCTTGGCTCCAGGGGTGACCACCGGGGAGCTGTTTTTT.

This clone came up a few times. The chain joins TRBV2 to TRBJ2-7, with D uncertain. The germline V gene has CDR1 SNHLY and CDR2 FYNNEI. The CDR3 totals 14 residues. V was trimmed by 4 bases and J by 4 bases, leaving 14 bases between them. CDR3 protein: CASSVALRYYEQYF. Written as DNA, the CDR3 is TGTGCCAGCAGTGTGGCCCTCCGATATTACGAGCAGTACTTC.

The gene calls are TRBV18 and TRBJ2-6, with D possibly being TRBD2 (5 bases). CDR3 size: 17 residues. The germline CDR1 and CDR2 sequences are KGHSH and LQKENI. The V end was cut by 3 bases, the J end by 0 bases, with 12 bases between. Here the CDR3 reads CASSPRASGSGANVLTF. The CDR3, as DNA: TGTGCCAGCTCACCGAGGGCTTCTGGCTCTGGGGCCAACGTCCTGACTTTC. Full variable domain (missing parts from reference TRBV18 and TRBJ2-6): NAGVMQNPRHLVRRRGQEARLRCSPMKGHSHVYWYRQLPEEGLKFMVYLQKENIIDESGMPKERFSAEFPKEGPSILRIQQVVRGDSAAYFCASSPRASGSGANVLTFGAGSRLTVL.

This chain connects TRBV5-1 to TRBJ2-6; TRBD2 is a possible D gene (6 bases). The V gene lost 10 bases and the J gene lost 0 bases, with 14 bases spanning the gap. This CDR3 comprises 15 residues. The germline V gene encodes CDR1 SGHRS and CDR2 YFSETQ. CDR3 sequence: CAVRDSSSGANVLTF. In DNA form, the CDR3 reads TGCGCCGTCCGGGACTCGAGCTCTGGGGCCAACGTCCTGACTTTC.

V usage is TRBV28 and J usage is TRBJ2-7; D unresolved. Germline V CDR1 and CDR2: MDHEN, SYDVKM. The CDR3 has 14 residues. Trimming removed 4 bases at V and 6 bases at J, with 16 bases between. CDR3 DNA: TGTGCCAGCAGTTCGCGGATAATGGTAGGCGAGCAGTACTTC. Protein sequence: CASSSRIMVGEQYF.